In its sample, the clone carrying this TCR beta chain was seen a few times. The data were produced by immunoSEQ multiplex PCR, yet TCRdb's version contains in-frame clones alone and is incomplete. The sample includes 250,000 to 300,000 clones, about nine tenths of them seen just once. The V gene's germline CDR1 is ENHRY and CDR2 SYGVKD. Trimming removed 3 bases from V and 2 bases from J; junction bases left unmatched: 9. The CDR3 covers 17 residues. The data were taken from a study of blood T cell repertoires in COVID-19. About the research overall: T cells, B-cell-depleted T cells, or PBMCs provided the cDNA or gDNA that served as material.

This TCR derives from a woman aged 45-65 years who had recovered from COVID-19. The chain employs TRBV10-3 and TRBJ1-4, with 7 bases matching TRBD1. The sequencing sample was made of peripheral blood. The CDR3 DNA follows: TGTGCCATCAGTGAAAGACAGGGTGGGGCGACTAATGAAAAACTGTTTTTT. Translation gives CAISERQGGATNEKLFF.